The 20 T cell receptor beta chains below all came from one sample that was sequenced in a study of a mutant IDH1 vaccine in newly diagnosed glioma (dated by TCRdb to the early 2020s). Their target antigens are unknown. The library was produced with the immunoSEQ multiplex PCR assay. What TCRdb holds here is the immuneACCESS table cut down to in-frame rearrangements. Part of the clones is not present; checked against another copy, under half of the missing clones reflect an unresolved V gene, and the others are unexplained. The sample has 30,000 to 35,000 clones on record, about 92% of them singletons. The ten biggest clones cover 2% to 2.5% of the sample. The sample's time point label is to be understood as: week 47, end of study. Each vaccine dose, consisting of 300 ug of a 20-mer mutant IDH1 peptide in Montanide, was administered subcutaneously with topical imiquimod. The specimen comprised PBMCs, sampled from a glioma patient whose treatment included an IDH1 peptide vaccine. All receptors derive from a man aged 40-49 years with glioma.

The chain recombines TRBV28 with TRBJ1-6; perhaps TRBD1 as D (5 bases). The germline V gene has CDR1 MDHEN and CDR2 SYDVKM. Trimming left V 7 bases short and J 10 bases short, with 20 bases between. CDR3 length: 15 amino acids. The CDR3 sequence: CASTPIARVESPLHF. The CDR3, as DNA: TGTGCCAGCACCCCTATCGCCAGGGTAGAATCACCCCTCCACTTT.

V gene TRBV7-2 combines with J gene TRBJ1-1, with TRBD1 matching over 7 bases. There are 14 residues in the CDR3. CDR1 and CDR2 (germline): SGHTA, FQGNSA. V lost 4 bases to trimming and J lost 5 bases; unmatched junction nucleotides: 7. The CDR3 reads CASSSQGRRTEAFF. The CDR3 DNA is TGTGCCAGCAGCTCACAGGGGCGTCGGACTGAAGCTTTCTTT.

This clone has just one count. The chain is built from TRBV19 and TRBJ1-2; D call uncertain. The V and J ends lost 3 bases and 5 bases respectively, with 16 bases between them. The germline gives CDR1 LNHDA, CDR2 SQIVND (reference sequence). CDR3 length equals 15 residues. CDR3 loop: CASSIQGEGGYGYTF. The CDR3 nucleotides are TGTGCCAGTAGTATTCAAGGCGAGGGAGGATATGGCTACACCTTC. Drawing the rest from reference TRBV19 and TRBJ1-2, the complete variable domain is DGGITQSPKYLFRKEGQNVTLSCEQNLNHDAMYWYRQDPGQGLRLIYYSQIVNDFQKGDIAEGYSVSREKKESFPLTVTSAQKNPTAFYLCASSIQGEGGYGYTFGSGTRLTVV.

This sequence joins TRBV13 and TRBJ1-1; 8 bases agree with TRBD1. The CDR3 is 15 amino acids. From germline, CDR1 is PRHDT and CDR2 FYEKMQ (reference sequence). With V trimmed by 5 bases and J by 3 bases, 8 bases remained unmatched. The DNA for the CDR3 is TGTGCCAGCAGCGGATACAGGGGGAGAGACACTGAAGCTTTCTTT. It is translated as CASSGYRGRDTEAFF. The full variable domain, in which reference TRBV13 and TRBJ1-1 provide the parts outside the CDR3, is AAGVIQSPRHLIKEKRETATLKCYPIPRHDTVYWYQQGPGQDPQFLISFYEKMQSDKGSIPDRFSAQQFSDYHSELNMSSLELGDSALYFCASSGYRGRDTEAFFGQGTRLTVV.

The chain has TRBV6-6 and TRBJ2-7, with D hard to call. Germline V gives CDR1 MNHNY, CDR2 SVGAGI (reference sequence). This CDR3 comprises 12 residues. Deletions cut 8 bases from V and 1 base from J, with 9 bases between. The CDR3 DNA is TGTGCCAGCCAGTATGCGTCCTACGAGCAGTACTTC. This encodes CASQYASYEQYF.

The chain links TRBV7-3 to TRBJ2-2; 10 bases map to TRBD2. The J segment lost 2 bases and the V segment lost 4 bases, leaving 10 bases of the junction unmatched. Per the germline V gene, CDR1 is SGHTA and CDR2 is FQGTGA. There are 18 residues in the CDR3. The chain's CDR3 is CASSSQYWTSGNTGELFF. The CDR3 bases are TGTGCCAGCAGCTCCCAATACTGGACTAGCGGAAACACCGGGGAGCTGTTTTTT.

The rearrangement links TRBV2 to TRBJ2-1; D gene ambiguous. CDR3 length: 14 residues. Per the germline V gene, CDR1 is SNHLY and CDR2 is FYNNEI. Trimming took 1 base from V and 3 from J, leaving 7 bases between them. The CDR3 loop reads CASSEVNSYNEQFF. DNA for the CDR3: TGTGCCAGCAGTGAAGTGAACAGCTACAATGAGCAGTTCTTC.

This chain uses TRBV4-3 with TRBJ1-5; no definite D call. The CDR3 has 14 amino acids. V dropped 0 bases and J dropped 6 bases, with 9 bases sitting between them. Germline V CDR1 and CDR2: LGHNA, YSLEER. DNA of the CDR3: TGCGCCAGCAGCCAAGATGTGGGGAGTCAGCCCCAGCATTTT. Translated: CASSQDVGSQPQHF.

J is TRBJ1-2 and V is TRBV19; D is uncertain. CDR3 length: 14 residues. In germline, CDR1 is LNHDA, CDR2 SQIVND (reference sequence). V was shortened by 5 bases and J by 4 bases, with 14 bases between the two germline ends. The CDR3 spells CASSPSGEVYGYTF. CDR3 DNA sequence: TGTGCCAGTAGTCCCTCTGGCGAAGTCTATGGCTACACCTTC.

This sequence joins TRBV23-1 and TRBJ1-2; D not resolved. TRBV23-1 is an open reading frame whose function is uncertain. Trimming took 6 bases from V and 2 from J, leaving 16 bases between them. The CDR3 totals 15 residues. The CDR3 protein is CASSHGKGGNYGYTF. In nucleotides, the CDR3 is TGCGCCAGCAGCCACGGCAAAGGCGGGAACTATGGCTACACCTTC.

This clone was detected once. The V call is TRBV6-5, the J call TRBJ2-1; 7 bases align to TRBD1. The length of the CDR3 is 15 residues. Looked up from germline, CDR1 is MNHEY and CDR2 is SVGAGI. V lost 8 bases and J lost 0; bases outside the gene matches: 7. CDR3 sequence (DNA): TGTGCCAGCGGTAGGGGGCAGAGCTCCTACAATGAGCAGTTCTTC. Translated, it gives CASGRGQSSYNEQFF.

This clone was counted once. J is TRBJ1-6 and V is TRBV27; weak D call: TRBD1 (6 bases). Germline V lookup: CDR1 MNHEY, CDR2 SMNVEV (reference sequence). V was shortened by 3 bases and J by 10 bases, with 10 bases between the two germline ends. The CDR3 is made up of 13 amino acids. CDR3 nucleotide sequence: TGTGCCAGCAGTTTTGGGGGGCAATCACCCCTCCACTTT. Amino acid sequence: CASSFGGQSPLHF.

The chain carries TRBV28 and TRBJ1-1; no definite D call. Germline CDR1 is MDHEN and CDR2 is SYDVKM. The CDR3 contains 14 residues. V was pared by 5 bases and J by 7 bases, with 17 bases between. CDR3 loop: CASSPPKKSGEAFF. The CDR3 DNA follows: TGTGCCAGCAGTCCCCCGAAAAAGTCCGGTGAAGCTTTCTTT.

This rearrangement joins TRBV27 to TRBJ2-3, with D perhaps TRBD2 (6 bases). V lost 4 bases to trimming and J lost 1 base, with 15 bases between them. Germline CDR1 MNHEY, CDR2 SMNVEV (reference sequence). The CDR3 has 16 amino acids. CDR3 DNA: TGTGCCAGCAGTTCGTTGGGGGGATGGGGCACAGATACGCAGTATTTT. Translated: CASSSLGGWGTDTQYF.

This clone has a single count. V is TRBV6-6 and J is TRBJ2-3; tentatively, D is TRBD1 (6 bases). This CDR3 contains 14 residues. V gave up 1 base and J gave up 2 bases, with 7 bases separating them. Per the germline V gene, CDR1 is MNHNY and CDR2 is SVGAGI (reference sequence). The DNA of the CDR3 is TGTGCCAGCAGTTACTGGGACACCACAGATACGCAGTATTTT. Protein sequence: CASSYWDTTDTQYF.

The rearrangement links TRBV7-2 to TRBJ2-5; D is undetermined. The V gene lost 5 bases and the J gene lost 2 bases, with 15 bases spanning the gap. Germline V lookup: CDR1 SGHTA, CDR2 FQGNSA. The CDR3 contains 15 residues. The CDR3: CASSRFEPTQETQYF. The CDR3 bases are TGTGCCAGCAGCCGGTTCGAGCCTACTCAAGAGACCCAGTACTTC.

This clone was counted a few times. The V and J genes are TRBV2 and TRBJ2-2, with 12 bases aligning to TRBD1. J was trimmed by 7 bases and V by 6 bases; bases with no gene match: 3. CDR1 SNHLY and CDR2 FYNNEI come from the germline V gene. The CDR3 extends over 14 amino acids. This CDR3 is CASRRDRGLGELFF. CDR3 sequence (DNA): TGTGCCAGCAGAAGGGACAGGGGGCTCGGGGAGCTGTTTTTT.

This clone occurred once. The gene calls are TRBV2 and TRBJ1-1; possibly TRBD1 for D (5 bases). Deletions cut 4 bases from V and 3 bases from J, with 12 bases between. This CDR3 comprises 14 residues. In germline, CDR1 is SNHLY, CDR2 FYNNEI. The CDR3 sequence: CASSVRGMDTEAFF. The CDR3 bases are TGTGCCAGCAGTGTCCGGGGCATGGACACTGAAGCTTTCTTT.

V usage is TRBV21-1 and J usage is TRBJ2-5; TRBD1 is the table's D call, not checked against the DNA. TRBV21-1 is a listed pseudogene. This CDR3 has 16 amino acids. The CDR3 sequence: CASSKVGRRQQETQYF. The CDR3 coding sequence is TGTGCCAGCAGCAAAGTTGGGCGCCGGCAGCAGGAGACCCAGTACTTC.

The V call is TRBV28, the J call TRBJ2-7, with 8 bases matching TRBD2. Per the germline V gene, CDR1 is MDHEN and CDR2 is SYDVKM. V was pared by 4 bases and J by 2 bases, with 7 bases of the junction left unmatched. CDR3 length: 15 amino acids. DNA of the CDR3: TGTGCCAGCAGTTCCGGGCACGGGGGGGCCTACGAGCAGTACGTC. Translating it yields CASSSGHGGAYEQYV.